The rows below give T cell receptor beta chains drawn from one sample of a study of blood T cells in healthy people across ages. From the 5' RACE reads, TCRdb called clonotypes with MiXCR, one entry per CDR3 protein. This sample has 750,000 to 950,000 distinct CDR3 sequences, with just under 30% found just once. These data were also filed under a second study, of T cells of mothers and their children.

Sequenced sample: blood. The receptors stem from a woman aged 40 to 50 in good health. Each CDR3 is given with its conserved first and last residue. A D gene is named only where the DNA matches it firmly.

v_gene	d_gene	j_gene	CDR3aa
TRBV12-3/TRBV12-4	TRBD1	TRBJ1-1	CASSFFGTGRMNTEAFF
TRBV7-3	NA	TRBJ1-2	CASSTTVMESYTF
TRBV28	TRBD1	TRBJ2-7	CASSLITGQAYEQYF
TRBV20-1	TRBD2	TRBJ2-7	CSASLAGAHEQYF
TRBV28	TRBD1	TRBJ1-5	CASRGQLNQPQHF
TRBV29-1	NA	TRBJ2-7	CSVRRGAGYEQYF
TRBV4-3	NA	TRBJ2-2	CASSQDPGPWELFF
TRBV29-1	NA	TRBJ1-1	CSVRDPKNTEAFF
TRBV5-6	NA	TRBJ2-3	CVSSLASTDTQYF
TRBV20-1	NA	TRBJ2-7	CSALQLGRSVYEQYF
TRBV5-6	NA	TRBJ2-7	CASSFPGVSSYEQYF
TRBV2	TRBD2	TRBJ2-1	CASRETSGRPKKFF
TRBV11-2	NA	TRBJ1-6	CASSLWEGSSPLHF
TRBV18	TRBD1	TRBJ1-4	CASSPRDRGEREKLFF
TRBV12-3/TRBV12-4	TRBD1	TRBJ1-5	CASSWRTGGTDQPQHF
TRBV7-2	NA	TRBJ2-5	CASSLEVKTQYF
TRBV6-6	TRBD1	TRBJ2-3	CASSLTGAHPDTQYF
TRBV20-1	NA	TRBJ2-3	CSATGPGYTDTQYF
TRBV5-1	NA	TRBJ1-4	CASSLTPANEKLFF
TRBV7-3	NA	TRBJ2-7	CASSTLPGDSYEQYF
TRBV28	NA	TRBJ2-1	CASGPWGARYNEQFF
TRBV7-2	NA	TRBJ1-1	CASSLAWESSEAFF
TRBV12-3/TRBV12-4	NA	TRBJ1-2	CASSSRQDSYGYTF
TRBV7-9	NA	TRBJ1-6	CASSLDPDSPLHF
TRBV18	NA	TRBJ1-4	CASSPPKQGATNEKLFF
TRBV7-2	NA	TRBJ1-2	CASSPSGGLANYGYTF
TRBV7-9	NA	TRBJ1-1	CANSSHRDVITEAFF
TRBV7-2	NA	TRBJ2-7	CASSRPPGRSYEQYF
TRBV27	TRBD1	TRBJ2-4	CASPPLSGQGNIQYF
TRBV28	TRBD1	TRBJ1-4	CASSGRQGALANEKLFF
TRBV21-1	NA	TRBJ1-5	CASSGTNNSNQPQHF
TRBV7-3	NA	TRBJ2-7	CASSFGGRGEQYF
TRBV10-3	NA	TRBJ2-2	CAISEEGRHTGELFF
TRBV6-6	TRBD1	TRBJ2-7	CASSQQGPNSEQYF
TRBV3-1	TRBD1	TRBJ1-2	CASSQATRAGGFYGYTF
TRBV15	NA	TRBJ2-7	CATSATGAAGPEQYF
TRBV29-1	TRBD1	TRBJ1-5	CSVQTGSTSGNQPQHF
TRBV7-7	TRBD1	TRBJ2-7	CASSLDRFGEQYF
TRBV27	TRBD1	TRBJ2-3	CASSPRDREKGRDTQYF
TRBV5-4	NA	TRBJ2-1	CASSLAQMHEQFF
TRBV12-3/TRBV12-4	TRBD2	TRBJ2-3	CASSQLAASTDAQYF
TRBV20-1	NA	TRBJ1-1	CSASTILGAFF
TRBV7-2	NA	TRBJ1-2	CASSPGPSDGYTF
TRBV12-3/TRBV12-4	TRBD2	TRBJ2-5	CASSFAGGPETQYF
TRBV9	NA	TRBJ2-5	CASSDPNGETQYF
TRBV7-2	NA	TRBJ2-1	CASSLAGYEQFF
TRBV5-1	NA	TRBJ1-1	CASSTHQKPNTEAFF
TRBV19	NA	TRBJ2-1	CASSIGPDVAYNEQFF
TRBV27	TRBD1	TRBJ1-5	CASSSTGSHQPQHF
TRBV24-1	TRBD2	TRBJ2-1	CATRASGGVYNEQFF
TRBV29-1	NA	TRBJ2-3	CSLRDGVGTDTQYF
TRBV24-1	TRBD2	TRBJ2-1	CAASGTFGTSGKGEQFF
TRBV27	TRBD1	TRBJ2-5	CASRTGPQETQYF